One sample yielded the 2 T cell receptor beta chains listed below, sequenced in a study of blood T cell repertoires in COVID-19. Method: immunoSEQ multiplex PCR; TCRdb's copy keeps in-frame clones and lacks some. The sample shows about 73,000 clones, 75% to 85% of them seen only once. Material: peripheral blood. All receptors come from a woman in her sixties or seventies with acute or convalescent COVID-19.

V gene TRBV24-1 combines with J gene TRBJ1-2; TRBD1 agrees at 8 bases. Germline values: CDR1 KGHDR, CDR2 SFDVKD. Losses at the gene ends were 4 bases for V and 8 bases for J; bases not matched to a gene: 5. This CDR3 region has 13 residues. The CDR3 is CATSDAQGGGYTF. The CDR3 DNA sequence: TGTGCCACCAGTGACGCACAGGGGGGCGGCTACACCTTC.

The DNA of the CDR3 is TGCGCCAGCACCCTGGGGGGACAGCGAAACACCATATATTTT. Its translation is CASTLGGQRNTIYF. The chain joins TRBV5-1 to TRBJ1-3; 7 nucleotides match TRBD1. V lost 6 bases and J lost 5; bases outside the gene matches: 8. This CDR3 has 14 amino acids. Germline V gene lookup returns CDR1 SGHRS and CDR2 YFSETQ.